These T cell receptor beta chains were read from a single sample in a study of cytotoxic CD8 clonotypes in ibrutinib-treated CLL. The protocol was immunoSEQ multiplex PCR, while the TCRdb copy is restricted to in-frame clones and leaves out a portion. Among approximately 50,000 clones, roughly 58% were seen once, and the ten largest hold roughly a quarter. The specimen was PBMCs, collected at disease progression, from a patient treated with ibrutinib. Receptors were obtained from a human donor with chronic lymphocytic leukemia. Both conserved end residues are part of each CDR3. A D gene is named only where the DNA matches it firmly. Size tells how often a clone was seen (once, few, many) or the class of an expanded clone, and some rows leave it out.

clone_size	d_call	v_call	j_call	cdr3_nt	cdr3_aa
many	NA	TRBV18	TRBJ1-5	TGTGCCAGCTCACCAGCGGCCGGCAAGGACCAGCCCCAGCATTTT	CASSPAAGKDQPQHF
NA	NA	TRBV9	TRBJ1-2	TGTGCCAGCAGCCGAGGGACGGCACTTTATGGCTACACCTTC	CASSRGTALYGYTF
many	TRBD1	TRBV19	TRBJ1-5	TGTGCCAGTACCGGACAGGGGAATCAGCCCCAGCATTTT	CASTGQGNQPQHF
NA	NA	TRBV7-2	TRBJ1-4	TGTGCCAGCAGCTCAAGACCCAATGAAAAACTGTTTTTT	CASSSRPNEKLFF
NA	NA	TRBV7-2	TRBJ2-7	TGTGCCAGCAGCGCCACCCCGGGGGCGGAGCAGTACTTC	CASSATPGAEQYF
NA	TRBD1	TRBV2	TRBJ1-1	TGTGCCAGCAGCGTCAGGGGGGGGCTGAACACTGAAGCTTTCTTT	CASSVRGGLNTEAFF
few	TRBD2	TRBV30	TRBJ2-3	TGTGCCTGGAGTGTAACGGGGGGGGCATCAGATACGCAGTATTTT	CAWSVTGGASDTQYF
NA	NA	TRBV4-1	TRBJ2-7	TGCGCCAGCAGCCAAGGCCTCTCCTCCTACGAGCAGTACTTC	CASSQGLSSYEQYF
NA	NA	TRBV9	TRBJ1-1	TGTGCCAGCAGCCCAACAGGGAACACTGAAGCTTTCTTT	CASSPTGNTEAFF
NA	TRBD1	TRBV7-2	TRBJ2-5	TGTGCCAGCAGTCCCGGGACAGGGGTCGCTGGGACCCAGTACTTC	CASSPGTGVAGTQYF
few	NA	TRBV7-9	TRBJ2-7	TGTGCCAGCAGCCTTAGGATCGCCTACGAGCAGTACTTC	CASSLRIAYEQYF
NA	TRBD2	TRBV10-3	TRBJ2-7	TGTGCCATCAGGGAGCTGGGAGGGGCCGAGCAGTACTTC	CAIRELGGAEQYF
once	TRBD1	TRBV30	TRBJ1-2	TGTGCCTGGAGAGAGTCGGGACAGCTATATGGCTACACCTTC	CAWRESGQLYGYTF
few	TRBD1	TRBV5-6	TRBJ2-1	TGTGCCAGCAGCTCGGACCGGGACAGGCGGAATTACGAGCAGTTCTTC	CASSSDRDRRNYEQFF
NA	TRBD2	TRBV2	TRBJ2-7	TGTGCCAGCAGTTTCAGGACTAGCGGAAACTACGAGCAGTACTTC	CASSFRTSGNYEQYF
NA	NA	TRBV4-2	TRBJ1-4	TGTGCCAGCAGCCTCTTTCAAGGGGAAAAACTGTTTTTT	CASSLFQGEKLFF
NA	NA	TRBV14	TRBJ1-2	TGTGCCAGCAGCCAAGATGGCCAACGCCCGCGGTATGGCTACACCTTC	CASSQDGQRPRYGYTF
NA	NA	TRBV6-5	TRBJ1-4	TGTGCCAGCAGCTCACAAGGAAAACTGTTTTTT	CASSSQGKLFF
NA	NA	TRBV25-1	TRBJ2-3	TGTGCCAGCAGTGAATTTGGGGGAGGAGATACGCAGTATTTT	CASSEFGGGDTQYF
NA	TRBD2	TRBV6-5	TRBJ2-1	TGTGCCAGCTGGGTAGCGGGGGCTTACAATGAGCAGTTCTTC	CASWVAGAYNEQFF
few	NA	TRBV27	TRBJ1-1	TGTGCCAGCAACCGGGCCCTGAACACTGAAGCTTTCTTT	CASNRALNTEAFF
NA	NA	TRBV27	TRBJ1-5	TGTGCCAGTAGTCAACAGGGTAGCTATCAGCCCCAGCATTTT	CASSQQGSYQPQHF
NA	NA	TRBV27	TRBJ1-1	TGTGCCAGCAGTTTACAGGGAGGCACTGAAGCTTTCTTT	CASSLQGGTEAFF
NA	TRBD2	TRBV28	TRBJ2-3	TGTGCCAGCACCCTGGCGGGACTACGACAGTATTTT	CASTLAGLRQYF
few	TRBD1	TRBV19	TRBJ2-3	TGTGCCTCCCTAAGGACAGGCGAAGATACGCAGTATTTT	CASLRTGEDTQYF
NA	NA	TRBV9	TRBJ1-1	TGTGCCAGCAGCGTGGAACAGGGAAGGTACACTGAAGCTTTCTTT	CASSVEQGRYTEAFF
NA	TRBD2	TRBV14	TRBJ2-1	TGTGCCAGCAGCCAAGGGCGGGGGGGATCGGAGCAGTTCTTC	CASSQGRGGSEQFF
NA	TRBD2	TRBV6-5	TRBJ2-1	TGTGCCAGCAGTCAGACTAGCGGGGGGGTTGAGCAGTTCTTC	CASSQTSGGVEQFF
NA	NA	TRBV6-5	TRBJ2-3	TGTGCCAGCAGTTACTCGGCCGGCACGCAGTATTTT	CASSYSAGTQYF
NA	NA	TRBV7-9	TRBJ2-7	TGTGCCAGCAGCTTTTTGATGGGGGAGCAGTACTTC	CASSFLMGEQYF
NA	NA	TRBV27	TRBJ1-5	TGTGCCAGCAGCCGAGATCCGGGACAAAGTCAGCCCCAGCATTTT	CASSRDPGQSQPQHF